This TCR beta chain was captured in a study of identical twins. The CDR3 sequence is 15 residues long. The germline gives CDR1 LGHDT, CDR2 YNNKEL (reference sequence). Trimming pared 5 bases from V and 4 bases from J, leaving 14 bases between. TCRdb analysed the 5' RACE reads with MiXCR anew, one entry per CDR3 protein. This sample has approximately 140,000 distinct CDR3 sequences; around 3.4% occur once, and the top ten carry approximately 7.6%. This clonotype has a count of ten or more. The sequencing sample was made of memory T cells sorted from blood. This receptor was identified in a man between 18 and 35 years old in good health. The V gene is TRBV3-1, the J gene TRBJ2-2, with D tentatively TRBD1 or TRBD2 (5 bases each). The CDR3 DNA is TGTGCCAGCAGCAACCGGGACGGACTCACCGGGGAGCTGTTTTTT. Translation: CASSNRDGLTGELFF.